The table lists the clone carrying this T cell receptor (beta chain) with a few counts. The antigen is not known. This sample was included in a study of T-cell memory formation after mild COVID-19. Study-level information: Largely, TCR clusters stayed within a single donor. General observations from the study: The study detected some responding clones in pre-infection memory, suggesting cross-reactive memory joined. A balance of CD4 and CD8 characterized clones contracting day 15 to 85, whereas later expanders leaned CD4+.

The germline V gene has CDR1 SGHNT and CDR2 YYREEE (reference sequence). The CDR3 runs 12 residues. The V end was cut by 4 bases, the J end by 2 bases, with 6 bases between. The TCR alpha and TCR beta cDNA libraries, bearing sample barcodes and UMIs, were generated by 5'RACE using constant-segment primers. In TCRdb, the 5' RACE reads were re-called with MiXCR into one record per CDR3 protein. The table shows fewer than 400,000 distinct CDR3 sequences, with over 10% occurring only once. The sequencing sample was made of PBMCs or a T cell subset sorted from them (not recorded which). The genes are TRBV5-4 and TRBJ2-5; D not certain. The receptor comes from a young man who had mild COVID-19 (a few samples of this study predate the infection). Cell type and time point are not known. The CDR3 loop reads CASSTDQETQYF. CDR3 in DNA: TGTGCCAGCAGCACGGATCAAGAGACCCAGTACTTC.